These 19 T cell receptor beta chains originate from one sample sequenced in a study of memory B cells and T cells in multiple sclerosis. The antigens these receptors bind are not known. Stimulus-free culture yielded autoproliferating CFSE-dim and non-proliferating CFSE-high T cells, each sequenced separately. Pooled replicate wells came from some 5x10^7 CFSE-labeled PBMCs cultured about seven days without stimulus. Sequenced by immunoSEQ multiplex PCR; TCRdb stores in-frame clones only, minus some. In the table there are 46,000 or so clones, over 75% of which are singletons. Material: PBMCs from blood kept in culture. These receptors came from a human donor with multiple sclerosis.

This sequence joins TRBV4-1 and TRBJ2-2, with 7 positions matching TRBD1. The CDR3 sequence is 17 residues long. CDR1 is MGHRA and CDR2 is YSYEKL in the germline V gene. The trim removed 4 bases at V and 0 bases at J, leaving 8 bases unmatched. CDR3 in amino acids: CASSPTWDSPNTGELFF. The CDR3 nucleotides read TGCGCCAGCAGCCCCACTTGGGACAGCCCGAACACCGGGGAGCTGTTTTTT.

This chain links TRBV7-8 with TRBJ2-2; no definite D call. The V gene lost 2 bases and the J gene lost 6 bases, with 4 bases spanning the gap. Germline loops: CDR1 SGHVS, CDR2 FQNEAQ. The CDR3 spans 12 residues. CDR3 sequence (DNA): TGTGCCAGCAGCTTATGGGCCGGGGAGCTGTTTTTT. Its protein product is CASSLWAGELFF.

The V call is TRBV2, the J call TRBJ1-2; 7 bases are a match to TRBD1. Germline assignment: CDR1 SNHLY and CDR2 FYNNEI. The CDR3 has 15 residues. V gave up 8 bases and J gave up 8 bases; unmatched junction bases: 17. In DNA, the CDR3 is TGTGCCAGCGGTGGCAGGGGGAGAGACGAGCTCGGCTACACCTTC. Translation: CASGGRGRDELGYTF.

This clone has more than one count but fewer than ten. The chain joins TRBV19 to TRBJ1-3; D is unresolved. The CDR3 length is 14 residues. Trimming left V 7 bases short and J 0 bases short, with 10 bases between. Germline CDR1 LNHDA, CDR2 SQIVND (reference sequence). The chain's CDR3 is CASMGGLSGNTIYF. DNA for the CDR3: TGTGCCAGTATGGGAGGGCTCTCTGGAAACACCATATATTTT. Looking up the rest from reference TRBV19 and TRBJ1-3 gives the full variable domain: DGGITQSPKYLFRKEGQNVTLSCEQNLNHDAMYWYRQDPGQGLRLIYYSQIVNDFQKGDIAEGYSVSREKKESFPLTVTSAQKNPTAFYLCASMGGLSGNTIYFGEGSWLTVV.

The rearrangement links TRBV29-1 to TRBJ2-3; 10 bases align to TRBD1. Per germline, CDR1 SQVTM and CDR2 ANQGSEA. After removal of 7 bases from V and 5 bases from J, the junction contained 6 bases not matched to a gene. This CDR3 contains 13 residues. The CDR3 nucleotides read TGCAGCGCGGACAGGGGGAATGAAGATACGCAGTATTTT. The encoded protein is CSADRGNEDTQYF.

V and J are TRBV6-1 and TRBJ1-2, with D unclear. CDR1 and CDR2 from the germline V gene are MNHNS and SASEGT. The CDR3 spans 15 residues. Trimming took 3 bases from V and 4 from J, leaving 15 bases between them. The DNA of the CDR3 is TGTGCCAGCAGTGATTACCCCGGCCTTTCCTATGGCTACACCTTC. This encodes CASSDYPGLSYGYTF.

The CDR3 nucleotides are TGTGCCAGCAGTCCGGGACTAGTAGGCAATGAGCAGTTCTTC. As protein: CASSPGLVGNEQFF. The chain recombines TRBV27 with TRBJ2-1, with 8 bases aligning to TRBD2. Unmatched junction bases numbered 6, after V lost 5 bases and J lost 6 bases. Germline V gene lookup returns CDR1 MNHEY and CDR2 SMNVEV (reference sequence). There are 14 residues in the CDR3.

This sequence joins TRBV27 and TRBJ2-7; 7 bases match TRBD1. Germline trimming cut 8 bases from V and 0 bases from J; bases unmatched to any gene: 4. The CDR3 sequence is 13 residues long. Germline CDR1 reads MNHEY; CDR2 reads SMNVEV (reference sequence). The CDR3 reads CASGRDSSYEQYF. The CDR3 region has the DNA TGTGCCAGCGGCCGGGACAGCTCCTACGAGCAGTACTTC.

This clone came up a few times. The rearrangement links TRBV7-9 to TRBJ1-2; tentatively, D is TRBD1 (5 bases). The CDR3 runs 13 residues. Trimming cost V 5 bases and J 3 bases, with 10 bases left between them. Germline loops: CDR1 SEHNR, CDR2 FQNEAQ (reference sequence). As DNA, the CDR3 is TGTGCCAGCAGCGTACTACAGGACTATGGCTACACCTTC. The encoded protein is CASSVLQDYGYTF.

V is TRBV2 and J is TRBJ2-5, with 9 bases fitting TRBD2. With V trimmed by 11 bases and J by 7 bases, 14 bases remained unmatched. The germline gives CDR1 SNHLY, CDR2 FYNNEI. The CDR3 extends over 14 amino acids. The CDR3: CAGKASGDLGTQYF. CDR3 nucleotide sequence: TGTGCCGGCAAGGCTAGCGGGGACTTGGGGACCCAGTACTTC. The variable domain in full, with the rest retrieved from reference TRBV2 and TRBJ2-5, is EPEVTQTPSHQVTQMGQEVILRCVPISNHLYFYWYRQILGQKVEFLVSFYNNEISEKSEIFDDQFSVERPDGSNFTLKIRSTKLEDSAMYFCAGKASGDLGTQYFGPGTRLLVL.

V usage is TRBV4-1 and J usage is TRBJ1-5; possibly TRBD1 for D (5 bases). From germline, CDR1 is MGHRA and CDR2 YSYEKL. With 0 bases removed from V and 5 bases from J, the gap between germline ends came to 11 bases. The CDR3 is 15 residues long. Here the CDR3 reads CASSQEGGIDQPQHF. The CDR3 bases are TGCGCCAGCAGCCAAGAGGGGGGGATTGATCAGCCCCAGCATTTT.

This sequence joins TRBV5-4 and TRBJ2-7; D ambiguous. V was cut by 4 bases and J by 5 bases, with 13 bases left in between. The CDR3 is 13 amino acids. Germline values: CDR1 SGHNT, CDR2 YYREEE (reference sequence). CDR3 in amino acids: CASSQDYRNEQYF. In DNA form, the CDR3 reads TGTGCCAGCAGCCAAGATTACAGAAACGAGCAGTACTTC.

The V gene is TRBV4-1, the J gene TRBJ2-5; perhaps TRBD1 as D (5 bases). Germline assignment: CDR1 MGHRA and CDR2 YSYEKL. V lost 1 base, J lost 1 base, and 16 bases lay in between. This CDR3 contains 17 residues. CDR3 in amino acids: CASSQGGPDSLQETQYF. The CDR3 DNA follows: TGCGCCAGCAGCCAAGGGGGTCCAGACAGTCTCCAAGAGACCCAGTACTTC.

This clone was observed once. The chain has TRBV19 and TRBJ1-6, with D perhaps matching TRBD1 (6 bases). Trimming stripped 3 bases from V and 13 bases from J, with 13 bases between. CDR1 and CDR2 (germline): LNHDA, SQIVND (reference sequence). The length of the CDR3 is 13 residues. In DNA, the CDR3 is TGTGCCAGTAGTATCAGGGGCGGAGGGCCCCTCCACTTT. It translates to CASSIRGGGPLHF.

The V and J genes are TRBV25-1 and TRBJ1-2; D might be TRBD1 (6 bases). Per germline, CDR1 MGHDK and CDR2 SYGVNS. The germline V and J ends were trimmed by 6 bases and 3 bases, with 14 bases remaining between them. This CDR3 region has 14 residues. CDR3 loop: CASRHWTDDYGYTF. The CDR3 region has the DNA TGTGCCAGCAGACATTGGACAGACGACTATGGCTACACCTTC.

This clone has just one count. V gene TRBV7-2 combines with J gene TRBJ2-5; TRBD2 is a possible D gene (5 bases). Germline V gene lookup returns CDR1 SGHTA and CDR2 FQGNSA. V was pared by 1 base and J by 2 bases, with 11 bases between. The length of the CDR3 is 15 residues. The CDR3 DNA reads as TGTGCCAGCAGCTTAGTTTTGCGGGTACAAGAGACCCAGTACTTC. It codes for CASSLVLRVQETQYF.

The J gene is TRBJ1-5, the V gene TRBV6-6, with 9 bases identical to TRBD1. The CDR3 spans 16 residues. Per the germline V gene, CDR1 is MNHNY and CDR2 is SVGAGI (reference sequence). V trimming: 6 bases; J trimming: 4 bases; junction bases outside the gene matches: 10. The DNA of the CDR3 is TGTGCCAGCAGAGCCTTGACAGGGGGGAGGAATCAGCCCCAGCATTTT. Protein: CASRALTGGRNQPQHF.

The rearrangement uses TRBV11-2 and TRBJ1-1, with D possibly matching TRBD1 (6 bases). With 0 bases removed from V and 4 bases from J, the gap between germline ends came to 12 bases. Germline V CDR1 and CDR2: SGHAT, FQNNGV. The CDR3 contains 15 residues. The CDR3 loop reads CASSLDRGGPTEAFF. CDR3 nucleotides: TGTGCCAGCAGCTTAGATAGGGGGGGCCCCACTGAAGCTTTCTTT.

The chain links TRBV5-6 to TRBJ2-1; D gene unclear. The CDR3 runs 13 residues. Trimming shortened V by 5 bases and J by 9 bases, and 15 bases separated the two germline ends. Looked up from germline, CDR1 is SGHDT and CDR2 is YYEEEE. The CDR3 region is CASRRHGAAEQFF. CDR3 nucleotide sequence: TGTGCCAGCAGACGACACGGCGCGGCTGAGCAGTTCTTC.